This T cell receptor beta chain was sequenced for a study of shared clonotypes between healthy human individuals. The CDR3 consists of 14 residues. V lost 4 bases and J lost 1, with 10 bases in between. Per germline, CDR1 MNHEY and CDR2 SVGAGI. Broader study findings: Sampling included only blood; tissue repertoires likely differ. Estimated richness values were generally larger in naive subsets than in memory subsets. Compared with clonotypes that all four donors shared, non-shared clonotypes had lower generation probabilities.

Points on this clone: Its matching antigen is unknown.

It was across several immunoSEQ plates that each subset's genomic DNA was evenly split. Sequencing used immunoSEQ multiplex PCR; TCRdb keeps in-frame clones, though not all of them. Of approximately 1.5 million clones in the sample, less than 99% were seen once. This TCR was sampled from a young man in good health. Specimen: naive CD4+ T cells sorted from blood. The subset here: CD45RA+ positively selected. V and J are TRBV6-5 and TRBJ1-1; no firm D call. The CDR3 loop reads CASSSSLRNTEAFF. CDR3 bases: TGTGCCAGCAGTTCTTCCCTTAGGAACACTGAAGCTTTCTTT.